This T cell receptor beta chain was recorded in a study of blood T cell repertoires in COVID-19. Across the study: The cDNA or gDNA used as material had been derived from T cells, B-cell-depleted T cells, or PBMCs.

Patients at the Seattle site were enrolled during active infection and followed longitudinally. Only in-frame clones appear in the TCRdb table, and some are missing; sequencing was by immunoSEQ multiplex PCR. The sample gives about 180,000 clones, 87% of which show up once; approximately 12% is in the top ten. The CDR3 runs to 17 residues. The V gene lost 4 bases and the J gene lost 1 base, with 16 bases spanning the gap. Per germline, CDR1 SGHNT and CDR2 YENEEA. This clonotype was sampled from an older woman with COVID-19, enrolled during active disease. This rearrangement joins TRBV11-3 to TRBJ2-2, with a weak D call TRBD1 (5 bases). The sequencing sample was made of peripheral blood. CDR3 sequence reads: CASSSSGLERNTGELFF. CDR3 coding DNA: TGTGCCAGCAGCTCTTCAGGGCTAGAACGGAACACCGGGGAGCTGTTTTTT.